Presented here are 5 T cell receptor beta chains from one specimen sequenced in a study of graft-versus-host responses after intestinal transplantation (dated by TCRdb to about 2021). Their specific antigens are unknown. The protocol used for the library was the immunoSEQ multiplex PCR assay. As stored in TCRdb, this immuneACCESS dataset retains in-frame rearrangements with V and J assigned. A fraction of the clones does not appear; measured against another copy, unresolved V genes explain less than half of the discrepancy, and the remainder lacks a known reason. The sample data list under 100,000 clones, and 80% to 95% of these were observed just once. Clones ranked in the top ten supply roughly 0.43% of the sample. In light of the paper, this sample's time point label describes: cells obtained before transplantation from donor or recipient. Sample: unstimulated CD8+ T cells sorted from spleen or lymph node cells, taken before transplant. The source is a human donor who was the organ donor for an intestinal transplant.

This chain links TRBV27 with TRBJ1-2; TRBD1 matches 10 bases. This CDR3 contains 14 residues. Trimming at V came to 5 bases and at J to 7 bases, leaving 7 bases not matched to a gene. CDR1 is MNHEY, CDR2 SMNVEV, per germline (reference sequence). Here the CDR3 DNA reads TGTGCCAGCAGTGACACCGGGACAGGGGTTGGCTACACCTTC. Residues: CASSDTGTGVGYTF.

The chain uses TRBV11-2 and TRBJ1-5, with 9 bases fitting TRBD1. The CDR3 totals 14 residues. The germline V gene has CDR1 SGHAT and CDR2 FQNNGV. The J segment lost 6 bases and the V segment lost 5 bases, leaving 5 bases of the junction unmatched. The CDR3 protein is CASSPQGAGQPQHF. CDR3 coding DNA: TGTGCCAGCAGCCCACAGGGGGCAGGTCAGCCCCAGCATTTT.

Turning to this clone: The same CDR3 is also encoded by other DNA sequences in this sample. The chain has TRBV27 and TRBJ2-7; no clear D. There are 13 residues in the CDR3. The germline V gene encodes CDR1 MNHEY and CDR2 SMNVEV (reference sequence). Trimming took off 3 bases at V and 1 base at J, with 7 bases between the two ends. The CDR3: CASSLSGSYEQYF. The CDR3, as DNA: TGTGCCAGCAGTTTGTCAGGTTCCTACGAGCAGTACTTC.

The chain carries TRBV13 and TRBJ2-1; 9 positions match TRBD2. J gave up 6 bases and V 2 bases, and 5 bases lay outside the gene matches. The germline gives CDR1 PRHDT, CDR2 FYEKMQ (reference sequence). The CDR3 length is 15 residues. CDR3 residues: CASSLFIAGVNEQFF. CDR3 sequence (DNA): TGTGCCAGCAGCTTATTTATAGCGGGGGTCAATGAGCAGTTCTTC.

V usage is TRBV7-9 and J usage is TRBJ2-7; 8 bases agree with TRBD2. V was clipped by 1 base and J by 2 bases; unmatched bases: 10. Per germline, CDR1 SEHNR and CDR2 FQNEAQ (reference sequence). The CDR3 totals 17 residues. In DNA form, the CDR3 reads TGTGCCAGCAGCTTAGTGGTCGAGACTAGCGCACCCTACGAGCAGTACTTC. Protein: CASSLVVETSAPYEQYF.